This TCR beta chain is from a study of cytomegalovirus exposure and HLA in healthy donors. The CDR3 loop spans 15 amino acids. V lost 0 bases, J lost 0 bases, and 9 bases lay in between. Germline V gene data show CDR1 as MNHEY and CDR2 as SMNVEV (reference sequence). 60 Vbeta and 13 Jbeta primers were used in PCR. The protocol was immunoSEQ multiplex PCR, while the TCRdb copy is restricted to in-frame clones and leaves out a portion. The sample comprises some 140,000 clones, about 80% of which are singletons, and 9.5% to 15% rests with the top ten. Notes on this clone: The antigen is not known.

Study-level findings and limits: By HLA locus, TCR association rates varied in a later analysis, with DRB1 showing the most and HLA-C the fewest.

The sequenced material came from PBMCs. This TCR was sampled from a man in his thirties or forties in good health and CMV-seropositive. The chain has TRBV27 and TRBJ2-7; D gene uncertain. DNA for the CDR3: TGTGCCAGCAGTTTATCGCCCGCAGGCTCCTACGAGCAGTACTTC. Protein sequence: CASSLSPAGSYEQYF.